This record looks at one T cell receptor (beta chain) sequence and its context. What it binds is not known. The data stem from a study of T cell responses to AZD1222 COVID-19 vaccine. Study observations and caveats: Researchers took repertoire samples only after the peak T cell response had come. Vaccination with two AZD1222 doses was followed by a rise in Spike-specific TCR breadth and depth.

Second doses were pooled across both intervals (about 4 or about 12 weeks). Repertoires were generated with immunoSEQ multiplex PCR, while TCRdb's copy carries only in-frame clones and drops some. This table holds about 150,000 clones, about 94% found once. The CDR3 totals 12 residues. The junction had 6 bases not matched to a gene; V was cut back by 5 bases and J by 8 bases. This TCR derives from an adult who received the AZD1222 COVID-19 vaccine. The gene calls are TRBV12-3 or TRBV12-4 and TRBJ2-7; 7 bases agree with TRBD1. The sample was peripheral blood, taken 28 days after the second AZD1222 dose. The CDR3 region is CASSRDSPKQYF. The CDR3 region has the DNA TGTGCCAGCAGTAGGGACAGCCCCAAGCAGTACTTC.